This T cell receptor (beta chain) comes out of a study of cytomegalovirus exposure and HLA in healthy donors. Study-wide points: Listed as cytomegalovirus-associated were approximately 160 TCR beta chains. In vitro experiments confirmed that a few CMV-associated chains were specific for CMV antigens. In a later analysis, first-cohort TCR clusters were found to tend to co-occur in the 100 to 150 validation repertoires.

Details on this clone: Its antigen is unknown.

CDR1 and CDR2 from the germline V gene are ENHRY and SYGVKD. With 2 bases removed from V and 1 base from J, the gap between germline ends came to 12 bases. The CDR3 totals 15 residues. TCRdb's table, derived via immunoSEQ multiplex PCR, lists solely in-frame clones and lacks some. The data hold some 180,000 clones, with 86% observed a single time. Sample: PBMCs. This chain links TRBV10-3 with TRBJ2-7; D may correspond to TRBD1 or TRBD2 (6 bases each). The TCR comes from a man aged 30 to 39 in good health and CMV-seropositive. CDR3 sequence: CAISEGGQASYEQYF. CDR3 bases: TGTGCCATCAGTGAGGGGGGGCAGGCATCCTACGAGCAGTACTTC.